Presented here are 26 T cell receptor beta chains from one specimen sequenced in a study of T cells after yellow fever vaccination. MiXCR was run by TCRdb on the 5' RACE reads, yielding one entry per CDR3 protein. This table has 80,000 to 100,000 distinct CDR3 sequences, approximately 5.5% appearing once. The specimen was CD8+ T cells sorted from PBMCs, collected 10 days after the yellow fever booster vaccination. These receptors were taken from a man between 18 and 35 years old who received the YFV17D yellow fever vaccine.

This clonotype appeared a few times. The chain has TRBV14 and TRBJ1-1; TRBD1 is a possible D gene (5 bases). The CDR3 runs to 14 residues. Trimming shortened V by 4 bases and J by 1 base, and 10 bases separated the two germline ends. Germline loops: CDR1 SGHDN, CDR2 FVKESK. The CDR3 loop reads CASSPAGANTEAFF. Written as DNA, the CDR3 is TGTGCCAGCAGCCCGGCTGGGGCGAACACTGAAGCTTTCTTT.

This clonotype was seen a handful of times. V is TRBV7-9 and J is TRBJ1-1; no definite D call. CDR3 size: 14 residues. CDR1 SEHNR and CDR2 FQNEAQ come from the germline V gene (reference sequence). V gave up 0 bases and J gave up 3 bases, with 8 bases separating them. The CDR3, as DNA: TGTGCCAGCAGCTTAGCGATGAGTTACACTGAAGCTTTCTTT. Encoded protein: CASSLAMSYTEAFF.

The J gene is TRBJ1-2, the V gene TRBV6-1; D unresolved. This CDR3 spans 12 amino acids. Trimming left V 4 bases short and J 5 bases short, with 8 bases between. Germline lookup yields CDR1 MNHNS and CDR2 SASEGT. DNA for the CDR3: TGTGCCAGCAGTGGTACGAAGTATGGCTACACCTTC. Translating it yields CASSGTKYGYTF.

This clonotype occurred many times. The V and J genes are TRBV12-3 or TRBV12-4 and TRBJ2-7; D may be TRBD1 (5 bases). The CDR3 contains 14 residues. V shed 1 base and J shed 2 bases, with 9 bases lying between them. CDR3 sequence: CASSLGQGTYEQYF. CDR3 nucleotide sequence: TGTGCCAGCAGTTTAGGGCAGGGCACCTACGAGCAGTACTTC.

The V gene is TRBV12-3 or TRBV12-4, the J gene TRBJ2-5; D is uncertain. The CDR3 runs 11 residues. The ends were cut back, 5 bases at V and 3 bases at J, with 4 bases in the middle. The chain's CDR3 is CASSHKETQYF. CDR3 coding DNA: TGTGCCAGCAGTCATAAAGAGACCCAGTACTTC.

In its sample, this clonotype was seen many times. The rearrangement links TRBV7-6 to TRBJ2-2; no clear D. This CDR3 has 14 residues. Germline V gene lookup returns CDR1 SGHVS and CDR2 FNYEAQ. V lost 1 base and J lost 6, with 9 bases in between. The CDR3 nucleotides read TGTGCCAGCAGCTTAGTCCGGGTGGCCGGGGAGCTGTTTTTT. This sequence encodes CASSLVRVAGELFF.

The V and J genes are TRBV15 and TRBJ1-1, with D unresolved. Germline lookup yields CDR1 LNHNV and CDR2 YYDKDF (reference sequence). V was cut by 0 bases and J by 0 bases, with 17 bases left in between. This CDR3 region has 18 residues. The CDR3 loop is CATSRDADGGVMNTEAFF. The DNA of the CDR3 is TGTGCCACCAGCAGAGATGCCGATGGTGGGGTCATGAACACTGAAGCTTTCTTT. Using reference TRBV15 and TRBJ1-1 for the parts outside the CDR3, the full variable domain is DAMVIQNPRYQVTQFGKPVTLSCSQTLNHNVMYWYQQKSSQAPKLLFHYYDKDFNNEADTPDNFQSRRPNTSFCFLDIRSPGLGDTAMYLCATSRDADGGVMNTEAFFGQGTRLTVV.

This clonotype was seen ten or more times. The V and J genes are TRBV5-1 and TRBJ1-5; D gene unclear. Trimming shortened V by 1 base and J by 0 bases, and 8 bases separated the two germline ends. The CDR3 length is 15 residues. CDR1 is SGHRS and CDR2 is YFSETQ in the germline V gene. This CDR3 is CASSLSADSNQPQHF. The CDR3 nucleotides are TGCGCCAGCAGCTTGTCGGCAGATAGCAATCAGCCCCAGCATTTT. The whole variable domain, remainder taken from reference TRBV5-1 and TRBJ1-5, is KAGVTQTPRYLIKTRGQQVTLSCSPISGHRSVSWYQQTPGQGLQFLFEYFSETQRNKGNFPGRFSGRQFSNSRSEMNVSTLELGDSALYLCASSLSADSNQPQHFGDGTRLSIL.

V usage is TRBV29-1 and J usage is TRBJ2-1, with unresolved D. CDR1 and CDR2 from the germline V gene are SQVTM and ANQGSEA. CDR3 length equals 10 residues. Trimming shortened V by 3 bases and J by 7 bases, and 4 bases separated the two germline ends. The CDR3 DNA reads TGCAGCGTTGATGAGAATGAGCAGTTCTTC. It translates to CSVDENEQFF.

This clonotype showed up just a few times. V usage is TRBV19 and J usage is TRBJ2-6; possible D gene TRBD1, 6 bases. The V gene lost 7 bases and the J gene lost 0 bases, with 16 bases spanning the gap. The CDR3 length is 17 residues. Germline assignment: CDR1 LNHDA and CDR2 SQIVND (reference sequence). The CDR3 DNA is TGTGCCAGTACCCTTGACAGGTTCTACTCTGGGGCCAACGTCCTGACTTTC. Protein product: CASTLDRFYSGANVLTF.

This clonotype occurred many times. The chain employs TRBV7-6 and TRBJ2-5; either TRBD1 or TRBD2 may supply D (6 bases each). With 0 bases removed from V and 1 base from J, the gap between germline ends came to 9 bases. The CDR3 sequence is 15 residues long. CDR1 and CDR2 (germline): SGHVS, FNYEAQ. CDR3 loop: CASSLAWGAQETQYF. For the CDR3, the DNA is TGTGCCAGCAGCTTAGCGTGGGGGGCCCAAGAGACCCAGTACTTC. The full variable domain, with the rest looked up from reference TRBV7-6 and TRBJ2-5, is GAGVSQSPRYKVTKRGQDVALRCDPISGHVSLYWYRQALGQGPEFLTYFNYEAQQDKSGLPNDRFSAERPEGSISTLTIQRTEQRDSAMYRCASSLAWGAQETQYFGPGTRLLVL.

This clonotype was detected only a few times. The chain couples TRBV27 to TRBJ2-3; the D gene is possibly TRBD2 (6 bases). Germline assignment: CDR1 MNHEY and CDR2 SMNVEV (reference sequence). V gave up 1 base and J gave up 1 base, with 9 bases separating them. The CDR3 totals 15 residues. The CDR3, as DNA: TGTGCCAGCAGTTTATTTCCGGGGGGCACAGATACGCAGTATTTT. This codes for CASSLFPGGTDTQYF.

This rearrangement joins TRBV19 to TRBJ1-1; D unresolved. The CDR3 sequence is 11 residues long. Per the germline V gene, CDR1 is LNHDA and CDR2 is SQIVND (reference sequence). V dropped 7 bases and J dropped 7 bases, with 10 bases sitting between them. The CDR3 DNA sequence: TGTGCCAGTATTAAGGGTTTTGAAGCTTTCTTT. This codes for CASIKGFEAFF.

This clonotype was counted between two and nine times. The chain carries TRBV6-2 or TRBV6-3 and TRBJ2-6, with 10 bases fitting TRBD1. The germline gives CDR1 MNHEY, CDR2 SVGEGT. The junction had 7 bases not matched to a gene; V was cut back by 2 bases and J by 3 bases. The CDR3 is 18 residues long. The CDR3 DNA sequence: TGTGCCAGCAGTTACCCGTCGACAGGGGGCTTTGGGGCCAACGTCCTGACTTTC. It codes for CASSYPSTGGFGANVLTF.

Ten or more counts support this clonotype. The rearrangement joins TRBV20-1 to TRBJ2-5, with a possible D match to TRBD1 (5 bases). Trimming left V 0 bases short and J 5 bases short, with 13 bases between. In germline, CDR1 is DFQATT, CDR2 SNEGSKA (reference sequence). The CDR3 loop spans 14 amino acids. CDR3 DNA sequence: TGCAGTGCTAGAGATCGATGGGGCTGGGAGACCCAGTACTTC. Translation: CSARDRWGWETQYF.

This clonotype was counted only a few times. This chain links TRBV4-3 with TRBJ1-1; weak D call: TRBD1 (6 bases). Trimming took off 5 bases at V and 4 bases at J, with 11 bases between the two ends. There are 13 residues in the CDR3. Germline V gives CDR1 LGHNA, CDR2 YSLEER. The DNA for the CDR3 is TGCGCCAGCAGCGTATACAGGGTCACTGAAGCTTTCTTT. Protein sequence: CASSVYRVTEAFF.

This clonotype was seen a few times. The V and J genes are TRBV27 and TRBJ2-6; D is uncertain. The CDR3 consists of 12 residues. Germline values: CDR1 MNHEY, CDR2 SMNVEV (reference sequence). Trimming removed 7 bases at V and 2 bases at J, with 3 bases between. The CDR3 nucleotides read TGTGCCAGCACAACTGGGGCCAACGTCCTGACTTTC. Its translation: CASTTGANVLTF.

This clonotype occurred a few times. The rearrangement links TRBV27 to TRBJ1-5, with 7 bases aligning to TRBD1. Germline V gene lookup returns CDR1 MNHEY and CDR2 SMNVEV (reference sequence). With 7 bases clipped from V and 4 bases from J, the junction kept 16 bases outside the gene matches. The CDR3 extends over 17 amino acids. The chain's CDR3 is CASNDLKGDRINQPQHF. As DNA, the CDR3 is TGTGCCAGCAACGACCTCAAAGGGGACAGAATAAATCAGCCCCAGCATTTT.

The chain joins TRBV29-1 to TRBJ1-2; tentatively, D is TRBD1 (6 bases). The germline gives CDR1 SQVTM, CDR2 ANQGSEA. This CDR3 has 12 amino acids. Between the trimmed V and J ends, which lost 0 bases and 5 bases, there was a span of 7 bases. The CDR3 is CSVEEGAYGYTF. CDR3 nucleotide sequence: TGCAGCGTTGAAGAGGGGGCTTATGGCTACACCTTC.

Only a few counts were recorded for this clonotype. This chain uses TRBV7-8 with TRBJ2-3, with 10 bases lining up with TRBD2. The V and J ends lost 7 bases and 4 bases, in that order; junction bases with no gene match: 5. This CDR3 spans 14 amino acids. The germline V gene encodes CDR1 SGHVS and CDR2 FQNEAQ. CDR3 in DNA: TGTGCCAGCATCAGTAGCGGGGGGCCAGATACGCAGTATTTT. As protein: CASISSGGPDTQYF.

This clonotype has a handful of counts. The CDR3 protein is CASSFLGGTDTGELFF. CDR3 nucleotides: TGTGCCAGCAGCTTCTTAGGAGGGACCGACACCGGGGAGCTGTTTTTT. This chain links TRBV5-5 with TRBJ2-2; TRBD2 might be the D (6 bases). The CDR3 is 16 amino acids. Trimming removed 2 bases at V and 3 bases at J, with 14 bases between. CDR1 and CDR2 (germline): SGHKS, YYEKEE (reference sequence).

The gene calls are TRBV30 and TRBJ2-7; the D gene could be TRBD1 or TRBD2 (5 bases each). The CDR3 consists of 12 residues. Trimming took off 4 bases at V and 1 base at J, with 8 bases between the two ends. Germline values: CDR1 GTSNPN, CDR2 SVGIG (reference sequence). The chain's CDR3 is CAWTGGSYEQYF. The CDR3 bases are TGTGCCTGGACTGGGGGTTCCTACGAGCAGTACTTC.

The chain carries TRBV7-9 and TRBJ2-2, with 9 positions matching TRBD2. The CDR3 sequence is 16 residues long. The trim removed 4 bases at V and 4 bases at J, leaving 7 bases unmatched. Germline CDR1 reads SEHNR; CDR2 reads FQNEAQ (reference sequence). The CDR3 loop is CASSSLSGGSTGELFF. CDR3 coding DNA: TGTGCCAGCAGCTCGTTAAGCGGGGGGAGCACCGGGGAGCTGTTTTTT.

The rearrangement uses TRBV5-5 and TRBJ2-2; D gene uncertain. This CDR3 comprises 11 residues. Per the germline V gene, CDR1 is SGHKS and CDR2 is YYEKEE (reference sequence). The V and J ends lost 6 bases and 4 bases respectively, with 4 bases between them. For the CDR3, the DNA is TGTGCCAGCACCGTCACCGGGGAGCTGTTTTTT. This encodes CASTVTGELFF.

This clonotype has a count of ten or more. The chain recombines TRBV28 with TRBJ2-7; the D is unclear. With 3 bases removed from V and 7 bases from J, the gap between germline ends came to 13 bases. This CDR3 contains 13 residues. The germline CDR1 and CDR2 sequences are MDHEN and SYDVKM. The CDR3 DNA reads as TGTGCCAGCAGTTTCCAGGCCGAAGATGAGCAGTACGTC. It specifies CASSFQAEDEQYV.

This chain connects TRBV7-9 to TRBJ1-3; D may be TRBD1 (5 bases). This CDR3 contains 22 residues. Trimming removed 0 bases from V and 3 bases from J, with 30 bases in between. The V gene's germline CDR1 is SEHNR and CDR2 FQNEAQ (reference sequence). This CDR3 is CASSLAQSSRDLVLGNGNTIYF. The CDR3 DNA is TGTGCCAGCAGCTTAGCGCAGTCGAGTCGGGACCTCGTACTTGGGAATGGAAACACCATATATTTT.